The 26 T cell receptor beta chains below were found in one sample sequenced in a study of cytomegalovirus exposure and HLA in healthy donors. The primer mix had 60 Vbeta and 13 Jbeta primers. The protocol was immunoSEQ multiplex PCR, while the TCRdb copy is restricted to in-frame clones and leaves out a portion. Found here are 90,000 to 130,000 clones, approximately 81% of them singletons; the top ten hold around 3%. Sequencing input: PBMCs. The receptor source for this set is a young woman in good health and CMV-seropositive.

This chain joins TRBV14 and TRBJ2-1, with 7 bases aligning to TRBD1. In germline, CDR1 is SGHDN, CDR2 FVKESK. The CDR3 runs 15 residues. Trimming cost V 1 base and J 6 bases; bases outside gene matches: 6. CDR3 sequence: CASSQVIGTANEQFF. DNA of the CDR3: TGTGCCAGCAGCCAAGTCATCGGGACAGCCAATGAGCAGTTCTTC.

The gene calls are TRBV4-1 and TRBJ2-7; 11 bases match TRBD2. Unmatched junction bases numbered 7, after V lost 1 base and J lost 2 bases. CDR3 length: 17 amino acids. Germline CDR1 reads MGHRA; CDR2 reads YSYEKL. DNA of the CDR3: TGCGCCAGCAGCCAAGCTGGGGCTAGCGGGGGGACCTACGAGCAGTACTTC. Translated: CASSQAGASGGTYEQYF.

The rearrangement uses TRBV4-2 and TRBJ2-3, with TRBD2 matching 7 bases. The length of the CDR3 is 15 residues. V shed 8 bases, J shed 0 bases, and the junction held 8 bases outside the gene matches. CDR1 is LGHNA and CDR2 is YNFKEQ in the germline V gene. The CDR3 sequence is CASGRETYSTDTQYF. CDR3 nucleotides: TGTGCCAGCGGGAGGGAGACCTATAGCACAGATACGCAGTATTTT.

The gene calls are TRBV19 and TRBJ2-1; a weak D match, TRBD1 (6 bases). The CDR3 runs to 17 residues. CDR1 is LNHDA and CDR2 is SQIVND in the germline V gene (reference sequence). Deletions cut 5 bases from V and 1 base from J, with 18 bases between. CDR3 DNA sequence: TGTGCCAGTAGTCCTAGGGGGAGACCGATTTCCTACAATGAGCAGTTCTTC. Protein: CASSPRGRPISYNEQFF.

The chain is built from TRBV27 and TRBJ2-7; 11 nucleotides agree with TRBD2. The V and J ends lost 8 bases and 3 bases, in that order; junction bases with no gene match: 9. The CDR3 has 15 residues. From germline, CDR1 is MNHEY and CDR2 SMNVEV (reference sequence). The CDR3 nucleotides read TGTGCCAGCCGTCCCATAGCGGGAGGGGGCTACGAGCAGTACTTC. Translated, it gives CASRPIAGGGYEQYF.

The chain joins TRBV18 to TRBJ1-4; the D gene is possibly TRBD1 (6 bases). Germline CDR1 is KGHSH and CDR2 is LQKENI. Trimming removed 0 bases at V and 5 bases at J, with 10 bases between. The CDR3 is 15 amino acids. CDR3 coding DNA: TGTGCCAGCTCACCACCAATAGGGGGAAATGAAAAACTGTTTTTT. Translated, it gives CASSPPIGGNEKLFF.

The chain joins TRBV4-1 to TRBJ2-5, with D tentatively TRBD1 (6 bases). Between the trimmed V and J ends, which lost 4 bases and 5 bases, there was a span of 14 bases. CDR1 is MGHRA and CDR2 is YSYEKL in the germline V gene. This CDR3 is 14 amino acids long. DNA of the CDR3: TGCGCCAGCAGCCCAGGACAGTTGAGGGAGACCCAGTACTTC. Amino acid sequence: CASSPGQLRETQYF.

J is TRBJ2-7 and V is TRBV7-6; 11 bases are shared with TRBD1. The CDR3 is 16 residues long. V trimming: 1 base; J trimming: 3 bases; junction bases outside the gene matches: 5. CDR1 is SGHVS and CDR2 is FNYEAQ in the germline V gene. CDR3 in DNA: TGTGCCAGCAGCTTAGGGATTGGGACAGGGGGCTACGAGCAGTACTTC. Encoded protein: CASSLGIGTGGYEQYF.

Only a few counts were recorded for this clone. This chain links TRBV5-5 with TRBJ2-2, with 11 bases fitting TRBD2. The CDR3 has 15 residues. V lost 4 bases to trimming and J lost 6 bases; unmatched junction nucleotides: 5. CDR1 SGHKS and CDR2 YYEKEE come from the germline V gene (reference sequence). The CDR3 sequence is CASSELAGAAGELFF. The CDR3 DNA is TGTGCCAGCAGCGAACTAGCGGGAGCGGCCGGGGAGCTGTTTTTT.

The genes are TRBV9 and TRBJ2-7; D may be TRBD2 (5 bases). The germline gives CDR1 SGDLS, CDR2 YYNGEE. The CDR3 length is 16 residues. V was shortened by 0 bases and J by 2 bases, with 15 bases between the two germline ends. The CDR3 loop reads CASSVGDGAAAYEQYF. The CDR3 region has the DNA TGTGCCAGCAGCGTAGGGGATGGAGCGGCTGCCTACGAGCAGTACTTC.

The J gene is TRBJ2-7, the V gene TRBV6-6; 9 nucleotides line up with TRBD1. The CDR3 is 15 amino acids. Germline values: CDR1 MNHNY, CDR2 SVGAGI (reference sequence). The J segment lost 2 bases and the V segment lost 6 bases, leaving 8 bases of the junction unmatched. CDR3 protein: CASRIRDRVPYEQYF. As DNA, the CDR3 is TGTGCCAGCAGGATACGGGACAGGGTACCCTACGAGCAGTACTTC.

The chain recombines TRBV30 with TRBJ1-1; D uncertain. The CDR3 contains 12 residues. With 5 bases removed from V and 3 bases from J, the gap between germline ends came to 10 bases. The germline V gene has CDR1 GTSNPN and CDR2 SVGIG (reference sequence). The CDR3 DNA follows: TGTGCCTGGGACCTGGGCGACACTGAAGCTTTCTTT. It specifies CAWDLGDTEAFF.

The chain carries TRBV4-1 and TRBJ1-5; 8 bases fit TRBD1. V lost 1 base, J lost 4 bases, and 0 bases stayed unmatched. The germline CDR1 and CDR2 sequences are MGHRA and YSYEKL. The CDR3 sequence is 14 residues long. CDR3 nucleotide sequence: TGCGCCAGCAGCCAAGGACAGGGGAATCAGCCCCAGCATTTT. This gives the protein CASSQGQGNQPQHF.

The gene calls are TRBV10-1 and TRBJ2-1; TRBD2 aligns across 9 bases. The germline gives CDR1 WNHNN, CDR2 SYGVQD (reference sequence). The CDR3 length is 15 residues. After removal of 6 bases from V and 8 bases from J, the junction contained 11 bases not matched to a gene. The CDR3 is CASSERVAGVDEQFF. CDR3 nucleotide sequence: TGCGCCAGCAGCGAGAGGGTAGCGGGAGTGGATGAGCAGTTCTTC.

The sample holds a few counts of this clone. The chain has TRBV19 and TRBJ1-1, with 8 bases lining up with TRBD1. Per the germline V gene, CDR1 is LNHDA and CDR2 is SQIVND (reference sequence). V trimming: 5 bases; J trimming: 4 bases; junction bases outside the gene matches: 9. The CDR3 runs to 15 residues. The CDR3 bases are TGTGCCAGTAGTCCCCCGGGACAGGACGGCACTGAAGCTTTCTTT. Its translation is CASSPPGQDGTEAFF.

The chain employs TRBV6-1 and TRBJ2-1, with TRBD2 identical over 10 bases. V lost 4 bases, J lost 8 bases, and 14 bases stayed unmatched. Germline lookup yields CDR1 MNHNS and CDR2 SASEGT. This CDR3 spans 17 amino acids. The CDR3 DNA reads TGTGCCAGCAGTGTCCCTGTCGGGGCTAGCGGGAGATATGAGCAGTTCTTC. Residues: CASSVPVGASGRYEQFF.

The chain uses TRBV5-1 and TRBJ2-1; TRBD2 agrees at 12 bases. This CDR3 has 18 amino acids. Losses at the gene ends were 4 bases for V and 3 bases for J; bases not matched to a gene: 11. CDR1 is SGHRS, CDR2 YFSETQ, per germline. The CDR3 reads CASSPRASGRVIYNEQFF. The CDR3, as DNA: TGCGCCAGCAGCCCGCGGGCTAGCGGGAGGGTAATCTACAATGAGCAGTTCTTC.

The V and J genes are TRBV28 and TRBJ2-7; 10 bases align to TRBD1. The length of the CDR3 is 14 residues. Trimming at V came to 6 bases and at J to 4 bases, leaving 6 bases not matched to a gene. The germline CDR1 and CDR2 sequences are MDHEN and SYDVKM. The CDR3 DNA is TGTGCCAGCAGCTACCGACAGGGGGCGTACGAGCAGTACTTC. Its protein product is CASSYRQGAYEQYF.

The rearrangement links TRBV5-1 to TRBJ2-7; 12 nucleotides line up with TRBD1. Germline values: CDR1 SGHRS, CDR2 YFSETQ. The CDR3 sequence is 19 residues long. The V and J ends lost 2 bases and 0 bases, in that order; junction bases with no gene match: 12. CDR3 sequence (DNA): TGCGCCAGCAGCTTCTCGGGACAGGGGGCGATAGATCGCTCCTACGAGCAGTACTTC. Encoded protein: CASSFSGQGAIDRSYEQYF. Full variable domain (outside the CDR3, taken from reference TRBV5-1 and TRBJ2-7): KAGVTQTPRYLIKTRGQQVTLSCSPISGHRSVSWYQQTPGQGLQFLFEYFSETQRNKGNFPGRFSGRQFSNSRSEMNVSTLELGDSALYLCASSFSGQGAIDRSYEQYFGPGTRLTVT.

The chain combines TRBV7-2 with TRBJ2-7; 9 bases are a match to TRBD2. CDR1 SGHTA and CDR2 FQGNSA come from the germline V gene. The ends lost 3 bases at V and 7 bases at J; junction bases unmatched: 7. CDR3 length: 14 residues. CDR3 region: CASSLVAGEREQYF. Written as DNA, the CDR3 is TGTGCCAGCAGCTTGGTAGCGGGAGAGCGAGAGCAGTACTTC.

The V call is TRBV28, the J call TRBJ2-1; maybe TRBD1 (6 bases). V was cut by 7 bases and J by 6 bases, with 19 bases left in between. This CDR3 has 15 amino acids. Germline CDR1 MDHEN, CDR2 SYDVKM. The DNA for the CDR3 is TGTGCCAGCATAGGGTACAGGGCGCCGGCCAATGAGCAGTTCTTC. Translated, it gives CASIGYRAPANEQFF.

This chain joins TRBV11-2 and TRBJ2-1; the match to TRBD2 covers 10 bases. The germline CDR1 and CDR2 sequences are SGHAT and FQNNGV. This CDR3 is built from 13 residues. The V gene end was trimmed by 5 bases and the J gene end by 6 bases; junction bases not matched to a gene: 1. The CDR3 DNA is TGTGCCAGCAGCCGGACTAGCGGCAATGAGCAGTTCTTC. Amino acids: CASSRTSGNEQFF.

This clone turned up a few times. This rearrangement joins TRBV6-9 to TRBJ2-7, with unresolved D. Germline-derived CDR1 and CDR2 are MNHGY and SVAAGI. With 2 bases removed from V and 0 bases from J, the gap between germline ends came to 8 bases. The CDR3 runs to 14 residues. CDR3 residues: CASSYAGNSYEQYF. For the CDR3, the DNA is TGTGCCAGCAGTTATGCCGGTAACTCCTACGAGCAGTACTTC.

The rearrangement joins TRBV18 to TRBJ2-7; 8 nucleotides match TRBD1. This CDR3 has 16 residues. After removal of 4 bases from V and 6 bases from J, the junction contained 14 bases not matched to a gene. Per the germline V gene, CDR1 is KGHSH and CDR2 is LQKENI. The DNA for the CDR3 is TGTGCCAGCTCACGACCGGGACAGGTGGGGTCTGTCGAGCAGTACTTC. Translated: CASSRPGQVGSVEQYF.

The genes are TRBV9 and TRBJ2-3; D might be TRBD2 (6 bases). Germline V gene lookup returns CDR1 SGDLS and CDR2 YYNGEE. V shed 6 bases and J shed 1 base, with 15 bases lying between them. The CDR3 length is 15 residues. The DNA for the CDR3 is TGTGCCAGCACCTCAAGTCTAGCGCGCACAGATACGCAGTATTTT. Its protein is CASTSSLARTDTQYF.

J is TRBJ1-1 and V is TRBV19; possibly TRBD1 for D (5 bases). This CDR3 is 14 amino acids long. Trimming left V 6 bases short and J 0 bases short, with 11 bases between. Germline V gene sequence: CDR1 LNHDA, CDR2 SQIVND (reference sequence). This chain's CDR3 is CASRETDLNTEAFF. As DNA, the CDR3 is TGTGCCAGTAGAGAGACAGACTTGAACACTGAAGCTTTCTTT.